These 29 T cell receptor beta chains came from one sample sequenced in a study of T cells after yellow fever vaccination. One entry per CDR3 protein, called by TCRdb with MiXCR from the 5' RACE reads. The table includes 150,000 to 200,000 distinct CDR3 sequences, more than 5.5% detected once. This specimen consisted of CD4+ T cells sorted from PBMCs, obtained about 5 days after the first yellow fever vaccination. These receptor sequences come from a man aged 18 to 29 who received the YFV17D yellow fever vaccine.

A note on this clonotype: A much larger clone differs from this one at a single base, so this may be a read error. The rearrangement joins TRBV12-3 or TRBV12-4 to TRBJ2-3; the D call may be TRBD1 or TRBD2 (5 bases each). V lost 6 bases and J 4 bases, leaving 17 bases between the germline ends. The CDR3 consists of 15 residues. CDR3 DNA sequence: TGTGCCAGCAGAACCAGGAGAGGGACGGCAGATACGCAGTATTTT. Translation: CASRTRRGTADTQYF.

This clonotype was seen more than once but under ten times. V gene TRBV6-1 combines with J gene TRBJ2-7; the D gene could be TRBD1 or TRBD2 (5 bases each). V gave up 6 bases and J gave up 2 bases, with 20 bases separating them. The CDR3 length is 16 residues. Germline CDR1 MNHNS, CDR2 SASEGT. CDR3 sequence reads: CASRRRRGAVTYEQYF. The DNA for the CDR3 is TGTGCCAGCAGACGTCGAAGGGGAGCGGTTACCTACGAGCAGTACTTC.

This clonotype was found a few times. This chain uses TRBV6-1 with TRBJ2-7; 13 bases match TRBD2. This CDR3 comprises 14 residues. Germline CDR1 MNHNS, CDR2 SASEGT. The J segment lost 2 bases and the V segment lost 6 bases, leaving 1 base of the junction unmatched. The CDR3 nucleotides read TGTGCCAGCAGGGGGACTAGCGGGGCCTACGAGCAGTACTTC. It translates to CASRGTSGAYEQYF.

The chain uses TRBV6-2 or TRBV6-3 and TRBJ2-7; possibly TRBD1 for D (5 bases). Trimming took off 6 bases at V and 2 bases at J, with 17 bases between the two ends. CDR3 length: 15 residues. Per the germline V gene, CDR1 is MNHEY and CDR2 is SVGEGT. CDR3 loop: CASSYRMGPPYEQYV. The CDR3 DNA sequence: TGTGCCAGCAGCTACCGGATGGGGCCCCCCTACGAGCAGTACGTC.

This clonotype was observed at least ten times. The chain's CDR3 is CSAGGQGRTEAFF. CDR3 sequence (DNA): TGCAGTGCTGGAGGACAGGGGAGAACTGAAGCTTTCTTT. The chain combines TRBV20-1 with TRBJ1-1, with 9 positions matching TRBD1. The CDR3 sequence is 13 residues long. Trimming took 5 bases from V and 5 from J; bases not matched to a gene: 6. CDR1 is DFQATT and CDR2 is SNEGSKA in the germline V gene (reference sequence).

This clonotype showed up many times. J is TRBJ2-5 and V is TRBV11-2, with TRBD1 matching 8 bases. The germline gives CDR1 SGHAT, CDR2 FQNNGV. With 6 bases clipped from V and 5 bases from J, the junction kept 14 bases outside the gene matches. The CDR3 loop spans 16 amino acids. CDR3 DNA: TGTGCCAGCAGTCCCCCAGGGGGCCGGGGAATGGAGACCCAGTACTTC. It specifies CASSPPGGRGMETQYF.

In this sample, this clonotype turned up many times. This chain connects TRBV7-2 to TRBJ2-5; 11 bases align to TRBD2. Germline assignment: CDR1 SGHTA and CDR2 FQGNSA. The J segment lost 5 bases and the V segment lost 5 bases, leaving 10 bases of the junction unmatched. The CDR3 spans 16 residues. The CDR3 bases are TGTGCCAGCAGCATCAATAGCGGGGGGGTCGGTGAGACCCAGTACTTC. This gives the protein CASSINSGGVGETQYF.

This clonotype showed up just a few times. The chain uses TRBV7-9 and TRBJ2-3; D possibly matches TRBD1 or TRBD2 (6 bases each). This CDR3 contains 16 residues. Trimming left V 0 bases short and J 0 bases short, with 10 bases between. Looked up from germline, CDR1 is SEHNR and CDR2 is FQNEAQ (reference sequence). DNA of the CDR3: TGTGCCAGCAGCTTAGCGAGGGGGACTAGCACAGATACGCAGTATTTT. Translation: CASSLARGTSTDTQYF.

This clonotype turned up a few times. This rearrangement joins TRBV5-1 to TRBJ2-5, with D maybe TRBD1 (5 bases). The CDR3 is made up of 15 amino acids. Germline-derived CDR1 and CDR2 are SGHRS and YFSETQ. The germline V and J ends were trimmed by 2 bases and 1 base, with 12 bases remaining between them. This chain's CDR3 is CASSFAGRTQETQYF. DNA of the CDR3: TGCGCCAGCAGCTTCGCAGGGCGGACCCAAGAGACCCAGTACTTC.

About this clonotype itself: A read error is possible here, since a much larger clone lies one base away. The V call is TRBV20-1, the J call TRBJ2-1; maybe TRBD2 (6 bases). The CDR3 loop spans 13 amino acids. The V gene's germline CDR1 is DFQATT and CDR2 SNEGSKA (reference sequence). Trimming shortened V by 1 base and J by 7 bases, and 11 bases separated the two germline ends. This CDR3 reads CSARGPGRNEQFF. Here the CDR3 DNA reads TGCAGTGCTAGAGGCCCAGGGAGGAATGAGCAGTTCTTC.

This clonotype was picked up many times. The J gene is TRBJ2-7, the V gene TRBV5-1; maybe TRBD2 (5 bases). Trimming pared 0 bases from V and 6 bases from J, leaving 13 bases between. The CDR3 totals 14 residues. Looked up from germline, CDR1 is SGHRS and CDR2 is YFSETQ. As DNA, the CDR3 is TGCGCCAGCAGCTTGGGCGGAAAGGCGGGCGAGCAGTACTTC. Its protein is CASSLGGKAGEQYF.

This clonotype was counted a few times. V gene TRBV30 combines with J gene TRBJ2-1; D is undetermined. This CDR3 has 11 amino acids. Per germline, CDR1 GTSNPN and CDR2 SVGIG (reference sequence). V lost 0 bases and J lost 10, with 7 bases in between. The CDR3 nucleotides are TGTGCCTGGAGTGTAGCGAGGGAGCAGTTCTTC. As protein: CAWSVAREQFF.

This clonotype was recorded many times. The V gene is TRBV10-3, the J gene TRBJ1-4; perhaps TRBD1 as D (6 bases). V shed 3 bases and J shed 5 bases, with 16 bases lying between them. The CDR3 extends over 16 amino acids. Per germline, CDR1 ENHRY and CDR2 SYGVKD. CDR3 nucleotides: TGTGCCATCAGTGACCAAAAACAGGGTGTAAATGAAAAACTGTTTTTT. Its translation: CAISDQKQGVNEKLFF.

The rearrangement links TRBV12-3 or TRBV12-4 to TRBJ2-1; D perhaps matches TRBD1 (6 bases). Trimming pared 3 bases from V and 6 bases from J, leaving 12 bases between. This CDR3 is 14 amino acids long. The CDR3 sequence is CASSFQQGINEQFF. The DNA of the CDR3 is TGTGCCAGCAGTTTCCAACAGGGAATCAATGAGCAGTTCTTC.

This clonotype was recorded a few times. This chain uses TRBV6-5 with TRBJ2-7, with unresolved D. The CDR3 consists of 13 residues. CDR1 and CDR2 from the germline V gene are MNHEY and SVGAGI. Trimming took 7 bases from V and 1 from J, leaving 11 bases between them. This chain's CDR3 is CASNRDMSYEQYF. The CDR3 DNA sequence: TGTGCCAGCAACCGAGACATGTCCTACGAGCAGTACTTC.

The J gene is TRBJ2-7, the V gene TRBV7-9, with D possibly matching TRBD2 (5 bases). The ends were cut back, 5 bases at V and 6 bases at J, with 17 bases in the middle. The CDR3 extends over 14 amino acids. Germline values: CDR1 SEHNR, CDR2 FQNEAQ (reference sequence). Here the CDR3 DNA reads TGTGCCAGCAGCCCGTGGACCGCCGAGGGCGAGCAGTACTTC. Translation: CASSPWTAEGEQYF.

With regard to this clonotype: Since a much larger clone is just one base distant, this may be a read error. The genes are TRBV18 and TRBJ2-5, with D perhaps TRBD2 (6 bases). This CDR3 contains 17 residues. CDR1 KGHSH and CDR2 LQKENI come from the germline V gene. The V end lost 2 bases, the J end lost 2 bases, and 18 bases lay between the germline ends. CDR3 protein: CASSPVRTTELQETQYF. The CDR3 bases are TGTGCCAGCTCACCAGTCAGGACTACCGAATTACAAGAGACCCAGTACTTC.

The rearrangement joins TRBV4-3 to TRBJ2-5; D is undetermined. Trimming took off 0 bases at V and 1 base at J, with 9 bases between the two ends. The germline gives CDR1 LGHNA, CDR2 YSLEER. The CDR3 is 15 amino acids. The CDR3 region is CASSQDRWFQETQYF. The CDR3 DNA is TGCGCCAGCAGCCAAGATCGATGGTTCCAAGAGACCCAGTACTTC.

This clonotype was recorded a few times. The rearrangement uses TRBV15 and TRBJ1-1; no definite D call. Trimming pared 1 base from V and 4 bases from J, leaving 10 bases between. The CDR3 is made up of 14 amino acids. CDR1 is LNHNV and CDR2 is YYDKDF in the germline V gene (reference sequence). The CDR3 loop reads CATSRGRGGTEAFF. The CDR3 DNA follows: TGTGCCACCAGCAGAGGAAGAGGCGGCACTGAAGCTTTCTTT.

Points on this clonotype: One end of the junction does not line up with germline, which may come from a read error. CDR3 protein: CASSVAGEKYEQFF. In DNA, the CDR3 is TGTGCCAGCAGTGTAGCGGGGGAGAAATATGAGCAGTTCTTC. The gene calls are TRBV12-3 or TRBV12-4 and TRBJ2-1; 9 bases agree with TRBD2. The CDR3 loop spans 14 amino acids.

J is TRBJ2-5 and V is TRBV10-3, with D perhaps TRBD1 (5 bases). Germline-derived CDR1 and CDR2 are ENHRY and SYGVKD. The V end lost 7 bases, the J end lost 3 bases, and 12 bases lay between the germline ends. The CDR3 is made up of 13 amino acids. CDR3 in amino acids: CAITKDREETQYF. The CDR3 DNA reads TGTGCCATCACGAAAGACAGAGAAGAGACCCAGTACTTC.

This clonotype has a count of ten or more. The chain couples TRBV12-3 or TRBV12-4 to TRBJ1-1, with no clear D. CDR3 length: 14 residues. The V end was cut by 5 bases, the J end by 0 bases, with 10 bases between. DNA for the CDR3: TGTGCCAGCAGTGCCAGGATCATGAACACTGAAGCTTTCTTT. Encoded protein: CASSARIMNTEAFF.

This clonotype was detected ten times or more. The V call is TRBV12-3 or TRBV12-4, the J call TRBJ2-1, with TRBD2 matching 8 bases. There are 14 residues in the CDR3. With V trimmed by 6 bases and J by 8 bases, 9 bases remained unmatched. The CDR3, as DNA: TGTGCCAGCAGCTTCGGGGGGGAGGAGGATGAGCAGTTCTTC. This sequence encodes CASSFGGEEDEQFF.

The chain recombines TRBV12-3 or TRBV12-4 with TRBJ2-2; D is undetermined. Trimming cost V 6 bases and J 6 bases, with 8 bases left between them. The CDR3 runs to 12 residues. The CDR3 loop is CASSPSSGELFF. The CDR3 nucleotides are TGTGCCAGCAGCCCCTCGTCCGGGGAGCTGTTTTTT.

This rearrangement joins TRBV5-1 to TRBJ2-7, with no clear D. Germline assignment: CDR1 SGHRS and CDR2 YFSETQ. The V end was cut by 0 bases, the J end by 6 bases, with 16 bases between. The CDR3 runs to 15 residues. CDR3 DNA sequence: TGCGCCAGCAGCTTGGACGCCAGGCCGTCGGCCGAGCAGTACTTC. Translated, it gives CASSLDARPSAEQYF.

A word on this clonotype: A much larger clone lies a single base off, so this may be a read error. CDR3 nucleotide sequence: TGCAGTGCTGGGATCGGGACTAGCACCGGCAATGAGCAGTTCTTC. Translation gives CSAGIGTSTGNEQFF. This rearrangement joins TRBV20-1 to TRBJ2-1; TRBD2 matches 9 bases. Per germline, CDR1 DFQATT and CDR2 SNEGSKA (reference sequence). The length of the CDR3 is 15 residues. V shed 5 bases and J 6 bases; nucleotides not matched to a gene: 11.

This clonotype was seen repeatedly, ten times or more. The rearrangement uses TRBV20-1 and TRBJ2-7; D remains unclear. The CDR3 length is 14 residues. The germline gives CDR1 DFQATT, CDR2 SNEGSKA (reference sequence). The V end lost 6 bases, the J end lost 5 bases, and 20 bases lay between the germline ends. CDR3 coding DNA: TGCAGTGCCGGCCCCTCTCGCTTGGACCACGAGCAGTACTTC. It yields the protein CSAGPSRLDHEQYF.

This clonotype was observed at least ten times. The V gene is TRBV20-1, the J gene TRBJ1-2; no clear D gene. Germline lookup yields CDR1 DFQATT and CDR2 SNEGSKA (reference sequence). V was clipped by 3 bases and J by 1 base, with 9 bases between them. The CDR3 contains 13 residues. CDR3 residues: CSASADNNYGYTF. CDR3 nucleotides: TGCAGTGCTAGCGCAGATAATAACTATGGCTACACCTTC.

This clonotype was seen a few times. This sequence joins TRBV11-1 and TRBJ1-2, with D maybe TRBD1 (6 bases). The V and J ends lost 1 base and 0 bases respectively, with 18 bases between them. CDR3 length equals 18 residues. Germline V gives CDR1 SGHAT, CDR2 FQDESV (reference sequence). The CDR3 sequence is CASSLGPQGRSPNYGYTF. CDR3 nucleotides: TGTGCCAGCAGCTTAGGACCACAGGGTCGGAGTCCTAACTATGGCTACACCTTC.